The source of this T cell receptor (beta chain) is a study of metastatic and nonmetastatic thyroid tumors. Across the whole study: Blood and tumor or nodule tissue repertoires from malignant and benign thyroid patients were compared.

This CDR3 comprises 14 residues. Germline lookup yields CDR1 SGHNT and CDR2 YENEEA. V was clipped by 1 base and J by 5 bases, with 9 bases between them. This clone appeared many times. Its antigen is still unknown. Being one base from a much bigger clone, this may be a read error. Study results and limitations: Within blood and tumor, benign nodules reportedly had significantly lower TCR beta diversity than malignant thyroid tumors did.

The entire patient cohort was treatment-naive prior to thyroid surgery. In the authors' methods: The distant-metastasis classifier for papillary thyroid cancer was built from CDR3 differences across clinicopathological groups. TCRdb redid the clone calls on the PCR reads using MiXCR. The V and J calls, along with clone size, are taken from TCRdb and not from the paper's own processing. The table includes approximately 40,000 clones, around 21% detected once. This chain uses TRBV11-3 with TRBJ2-1; D ambiguous. The sequence was collected from a female donor with papillary thyroid cancer or a benign thyroid nodule (not recorded which). Some clones in this sample may be carry-over from other donors' samples. The sequencing input was blood. In DNA form, the CDR3 reads TGTGCCAGCAGCTTAGTCACGGGCCACAATGAGCAGTTCTTC. Protein product: CASSLVTGHNEQFF. The variable domain in full, completed from reference TRBV11-3 and TRBJ2-1, reads EAGVVQSPRYKIIEKKQPVAFWCNPISGHNTLYWYLQNLGQGPELLIRYENEEAVDDSQLPKDRFSAERLKGVDSTLKIQPAELGDSAVYLCASSLVTGHNEQFFGPGTRLTVL.